The 27 T cell receptor beta chains listed next were all sequenced from one sample in a study of T cells after yellow fever vaccination. TCRdb analysed the 5' RACE reads with MiXCR anew, one entry per CDR3 protein. The profile covers around 140,000 distinct CDR3 sequences, with about 8% appearing a single time and about 0.73% taken by the ten largest. The input for sequencing was CD4+ T cells sorted from PBMCs, taken 5 days after the yellow fever booster vaccination. The receptor source for this set is a man aged 30 to 45 who received the YFV17D yellow fever vaccine.

Only a few counts were recorded for this clonotype. The rearrangement links TRBV12-3 or TRBV12-4 to TRBJ2-3, with 7 bases lining up with TRBD1. This CDR3 has 16 amino acids. The ends lost 7 bases at V and 6 bases at J; junction bases unmatched: 16. For the CDR3, the DNA is TGTGCCAGCACCTTTAGGGGATACAGGGGTCGGGATACGCAGTATTTT. Translated, it gives CASTFRGYRGRDTQYF.

This clonotype occurred many times. This chain joins TRBV5-1 and TRBJ2-5; TRBD1 matches at 9 bases. The V and J ends lost 3 bases and 2 bases, in that order; junction bases with no gene match: 2. The CDR3 length is 14 residues. Looked up from germline, CDR1 is SGHRS and CDR2 is YFSETQ. CDR3: CASSSGQGQETQYF. The CDR3 nucleotides read TGCGCCAGCAGCTCCGGACAGGGGCAAGAGACCCAGTACTTC.

This clonotype has a count of ten or more. V is TRBV7-8 and J is TRBJ2-5, with D maybe TRBD2 (7 bases). The V and J ends lost 8 bases and 5 bases respectively, with 12 bases between them. This CDR3 comprises 12 residues. Germline assignment: CDR1 SGHVS and CDR2 FQNEAQ. In DNA, the CDR3 is TGTGCCAGCGGACTAGGGGGGGAGACCCAGTACTTC. This sequence encodes CASGLGGETQYF.

This clonotype was picked up many times. The chain has TRBV10-3 and TRBJ1-1; no reliable D call. Germline assignment: CDR1 ENHRY and CDR2 SYGVKD. Trimming removed 3 bases from V and 6 bases from J, with 2 bases in between. The CDR3 totals 10 residues. The CDR3 DNA is TGTGCCATCAGTGACCCTGAAGCTTTCTTT. This encodes CAISDPEAFF.

This clonotype was recorded at least ten times. The junction departs from the called germline gene at one end, perhaps through a read error. The chain recombines TRBV5-1 with TRBJ2-5; D remains unclear. CDR1 and CDR2 (germline): SGHRS, YFSETQ. CDR3 length: 14 residues. DNA for the CDR3: TGCGCCAGCAGCTCCGGACGGTACCAGGAGACCCAGTACTTC. Translating gives CASSSGRYQETQYF.

This clonotype showed up many times. The J gene is TRBJ2-3, the V gene TRBV6-2 or TRBV6-3, with D perhaps TRBD2 (5 bases). Trimming removed 8 bases from V and 8 bases from J, with 23 bases in between. The CDR3 is made up of 15 amino acids. CDR1 is MNHEY, CDR2 SVGEGT, per germline. CDR3 region: CASGDGETGSVTQYF. CDR3 nucleotides: TGTGCCAGCGGCGACGGGGAGACTGGCTCAGTTACGCAGTATTTT.

At least ten counts were recorded for this clonotype. The chain joins TRBV7-2 to TRBJ2-7, with D possibly being TRBD1 or TRBD2 (5 bases each). CDR3 size: 14 residues. V gave up 4 bases and J gave up 4 bases, with 14 bases separating them. The germline V gene has CDR1 SGHTA and CDR2 FQGNSA. The DNA for the CDR3 is TGTGCCAGCAGCTCCAGGGCAGGGACGTACGAGCAGTACTTC. Translating it yields CASSSRAGTYEQYF.

This clonotype appeared many times. The J gene is TRBJ2-4, the V gene TRBV4-2; unclear D gene. Germline V lookup: CDR1 LGHNA, CDR2 YNFKEQ. CDR3 length: 13 amino acids. Trimming removed 0 bases from V and 7 bases from J, with 7 bases in between. The CDR3 bases are TGTGCCAGCAGCCAAGATAGCCTGAACATTCAGTACTTC. Amino acid sequence: CASSQDSLNIQYF.

This clonotype was counted ten times or more. The chain links TRBV7-9 to TRBJ1-6, with TRBD1 matching 7 bases. The CDR3 runs 17 residues. V lost 4 bases and J lost 0; bases outside the gene matches: 6. Germline V CDR1 and CDR2: SEHNR, FQNEAQ (reference sequence). The CDR3 region is CASSSTTGSSYNSPLHF. For the CDR3, the DNA is TGTGCCAGCAGCTCTACGACAGGGAGCTCCTATAATTCACCCCTCCACTTT.

Many counts were recorded for this clonotype. The V call is TRBV10-3, the J call TRBJ2-7; no clear D gene. Per germline, CDR1 ENHRY and CDR2 SYGVKD. Trimming removed 10 bases from V and 0 bases from J, with 13 bases in between. CDR3 length: 13 amino acids. CDR3 region: CATRISTSYEQYF. The CDR3 DNA reads as TGTGCCACTAGAATTTCAACCTCCTACGAGCAGTACTTC.

This clonotype has more than one count but fewer than ten. This chain connects TRBV19 to TRBJ2-1; 10 positions agree with TRBD2. The germline V gene has CDR1 LNHDA and CDR2 SQIVND (reference sequence). The ends lost 6 bases at V and 2 bases at J; junction bases unmatched: 7. The CDR3 is made up of 16 amino acids. This CDR3 is CASSRTLAGAYNEQFF. Written as DNA, the CDR3 is TGTGCCAGTAGCCGAACCCTAGCGGGAGCCTACAATGAGCAGTTCTTC.

V gene TRBV5-4 combines with J gene TRBJ2-1, with 8 bases that match TRBD2. Germline assignment: CDR1 SGHNT and CDR2 YYREEE (reference sequence). The junction had 9 bases not matched to a gene; V was cut back by 3 bases and J by 4 bases. This CDR3 has 16 residues. The CDR3 is CASSWAASGGYNEQFF. In DNA form, the CDR3 reads TGTGCCAGCAGCTGGGCCGCGAGCGGGGGTTACAATGAGCAGTTCTTC.

This clonotype has a count of ten or more. The V and J genes are TRBV18 and TRBJ1-1; D not resolved. With 1 base removed from V and 5 bases from J, the gap between germline ends came to 8 bases. The CDR3 runs 13 residues. From germline, CDR1 is KGHSH and CDR2 LQKENI. CDR3 protein: CASSPRFPTEAFF. DNA of the CDR3: TGTGCCAGCTCACCACGGTTTCCAACTGAAGCTTTCTTT.

In its sample, this clonotype was seen many times. V usage is TRBV7-2 and J usage is TRBJ1-4; 8 positions match TRBD1. Germline lookup yields CDR1 SGHTA and CDR2 FQGNSA. V was pared by 2 bases and J by 8 bases, with 4 bases of the junction left unmatched. The CDR3 is made up of 14 amino acids. This CDR3 is CASSLQGAREKLFF. The CDR3 nucleotides read TGTGCCAGCAGCTTACAGGGGGCAAGGGAAAAACTGTTTTTT.

This clonotype was recorded at least ten times. The chain employs TRBV4-3 and TRBJ2-4; 7 bases line up with TRBD2. V shed 0 bases, J shed 1 base, and the junction held 6 bases outside the gene matches. In germline, CDR1 is LGHNA, CDR2 YSLEER. CDR3 length equals 17 residues. The CDR3 region has the DNA TGCGCCAGCAGCCAAGAGGGAGGGGCGCGGGCCAAAAACATTCAGTACTTC. Encoded protein: CASSQEGGARAKNIQYF.

This clonotype was counted ten times or more. This sequence joins TRBV5-5 and TRBJ2-2; no firm D call. CDR3 length: 15 residues. Trimming took 0 bases from V and 3 from J, leaving 9 bases between them. Germline lookup yields CDR1 SGHKS and CDR2 YYEKEE (reference sequence). The CDR3 bases are TGTGCCAGCAGCTTGGTTGGACGAGACACCGGGGAGCTGTTTTTT. This codes for CASSLVGRDTGELFF.

About this clonotype itself: A clone one base away is much larger, so this may be a read error. V usage is TRBV14 and J usage is TRBJ2-7, with 10 bases lining up with TRBD1. The CDR3 is 17 amino acids. Germline-derived CDR1 and CDR2 are SGHDN and FVKESK. The V segment lost 4 bases and the J segment 4 bases; nucleotides outside the gene matches: 13. The CDR3: CASSRKNIGTGDYEQYF. CDR3 in DNA: TGTGCCAGCAGCCGGAAAAATATCGGGACAGGGGATTACGAGCAGTACTTC.

This clonotype was recorded many times. The genes are TRBV5-6 and TRBJ1-1; no definite D call. The CDR3 sequence is 12 residues long. Germline CDR1 SGHDT, CDR2 YYEEEE. Trimming left V 4 bases short and J 8 bases short, with 12 bases between. This chain's CDR3 is CASSLLTAEAFF. The CDR3 nucleotides read TGTGCCAGCAGCCTACTTACAGCGGAAGCTTTCTTT.

This clonotype has a count of ten or more. The chain joins TRBV2 to TRBJ2-5; D is possibly TRBD2 (5 bases). The CDR3 spans 14 residues. Trimming took off 2 bases at V and 5 bases at J, with 12 bases between the two ends. CDR1 SNHLY and CDR2 FYNNEI come from the germline V gene. The CDR3 here is CASSERGPRETQYF. The CDR3 DNA sequence: TGTGCCAGCAGTGAACGAGGGCCACGGGAGACCCAGTACTTC. The full variable domain, with the rest looked up from reference TRBV2 and TRBJ2-5, is EPEVTQTPSHQVTQMGQEVILRCVPISNHLYFYWYRQILGQKVEFLVSFYNNEISEKSEIFDDQFSVERPDGSNFTLKIRSTKLEDSAMYFCASSERGPRETQYFGPGTRLLVL.

This clonotype was recorded a few times. V usage is TRBV5-4 and J usage is TRBJ2-5; 10 nucleotides match TRBD2. The CDR3 length is 16 residues. V lost 4 bases, J lost 0 bases, and 6 bases stayed unmatched. Germline V gene data show CDR1 as SGHNT and CDR2 as YYREEE (reference sequence). CDR3 sequence: CASSHGTSAYQETQYF. CDR3 sequence (DNA): TGTGCCAGCAGCCATGGGACTAGCGCGTACCAAGAGACCCAGTACTTC.

This clonotype was seen ten or more times. The V call is TRBV5-1, the J call TRBJ2-7; D call uncertain. Germline V gives CDR1 SGHRS, CDR2 YFSETQ. V was shortened by 3 bases and J by 3 bases, with 7 bases between the two germline ends. CDR3 length: 12 amino acids. CDR3 region: CASSSTSYEQYF. CDR3 coding DNA: TGCGCCAGCAGCTCAACAAGCTACGAGCAGTACTTC. Complete variable domain (other parts from reference TRBV5-1 and TRBJ2-7): KAGVTQTPRYLIKTRGQQVTLSCSPISGHRSVSWYQQTPGQGLQFLFEYFSETQRNKGNFPGRFSGRQFSNSRSEMNVSTLELGDSALYLCASSSTSYEQYFGPGTRLTVT.

This clonotype was counted ten times or more. The genes are TRBV5-6 and TRBJ1-2; D gene unclear. The V end was cut by 4 bases, the J end by 4 bases, with 5 bases between. From germline, CDR1 is SGHDT and CDR2 YYEEEE. CDR3 length: 11 amino acids. DNA for the CDR3: TGTGCCAGCAGCCTAGGCTATGGCTACACCTTC. Translated: CASSLGYGYTF.

The chain joins TRBV21-1 to TRBJ2-1; the table's D call, TRBD2, was not checked against the DNA. TRBV21-1 is a pseudogene segment. The CDR3 spans 16 residues. The CDR3 spells CATSKGALKGYNEQFF. The CDR3, as DNA: TGTGCCACCAGCAAAGGGGCCCTCAAGGGGTACAATGAGCAGTTCTTC.

This clonotype was counted at least ten times. The gene calls are TRBV14 and TRBJ2-5, with unresolved D. Germline-derived CDR1 and CDR2 are SGHDN and FVKESK. The CDR3 runs to 15 residues. V was shortened by 1 base and J by 5 bases, with 14 bases between the two germline ends. The CDR3 DNA sequence: TGTGCCAGCAGCCAAGGTCGCTCTAGGTTGGAGACCCAGTACTTC. This gives the protein CASSQGRSRLETQYF.

This clonotype was counted ten times or more. The rearrangement uses TRBV5-1 and TRBJ2-7; D is ambiguous. This CDR3 is built from 14 residues. Germline-derived CDR1 and CDR2 are SGHRS and YFSETQ. V lost 4 bases and J 6 bases, leaving 17 bases between the germline ends. The CDR3 DNA reads as TGCGCCAGCAGCATGGACGTTGGTAGAAGCGAGCAGTACTTC. This encodes CASSMDVGRSEQYF.

This clonotype showed up many times. CDR3 amino acids: CASSLAIARGQETQYF. CDR3 DNA: TGTGCCAGCAGCTTAGCGATAGCCAGGGGGCAAGAGACCCAGTACTTC. The rearrangement joins TRBV7-2 to TRBJ2-5, with 7 bases that match TRBD1. Germline CDR1 SGHTA, CDR2 FQGNSA. The junction had 6 bases not matched to a gene; V was cut back by 0 bases and J by 2 bases. The CDR3 loop spans 16 amino acids.

This clonotype came up many times. J is TRBJ2-4 and V is TRBV19; no clear D. Germline V gene sequence: CDR1 LNHDA, CDR2 SQIVND (reference sequence). CDR3 length: 14 amino acids. The ends were cut back, 4 bases at V and 10 bases at J, with 17 bases in the middle. CDR3 loop: CASSKLDPLPIQYF. Here the CDR3 DNA reads TGTGCCAGTAGTAAACTCGACCCGCTCCCTATTCAGTACTTC. The full variable domain, in which reference TRBV19 and TRBJ2-4 provide the parts outside the CDR3, is DGGITQSPKYLFRKEGQNVTLSCEQNLNHDAMYWYRQDPGQGLRLIYYSQIVNDFQKGDIAEGYSVSREKKESFPLTVTSAQKNPTAFYLCASSKLDPLPIQYFGAGTRLSVL.